These 17 T cell receptor beta chains originate from one sample sequenced in a study of blood T cell repertoires in COVID-19. Clones were sequenced by immunoSEQ multiplex PCR, and TCRdb holds only the in-frame ones, with some missing. The table includes about 480,000 clones, approximately 88% detected once. Sequencing input: PBMCs or T cells enriched from blood (not recorded which). Every receptor here comes from a woman aged 40 to 50 who had recovered from COVID-19.

This clone has only one observation. V is TRBV19 and J is TRBJ1-1, with a tentative D call TRBD1 (6 bases). Germline loops: CDR1 LNHDA, CDR2 SQIVND (reference sequence). V was trimmed by 9 bases and J by 7 bases, leaving 21 bases between them. CDR3 length: 14 residues. The CDR3 sequence is CASKPSTGYYEAFF. CDR3 DNA sequence: TGTGCCAGCAAACCATCCACAGGGTACTATGAAGCTTTCTTT.

The genes are TRBV7-9 and TRBJ2-1; TRBD2 agrees at 7 bases. In germline, CDR1 is SEHNR, CDR2 FQNEAQ (reference sequence). The CDR3 has 15 amino acids. Germline trimming cut 5 bases from V and 5 bases from J; bases unmatched to any gene: 9. The CDR3 sequence is CASSPPSGTNNEQFF. CDR3 in DNA: TGTGCCAGCAGCCCCCCTAGCGGAACGAACAATGAGCAGTTCTTC.

This chain connects TRBV2 to TRBJ2-1; 7 positions match TRBD2. The V gene's germline CDR1 is SNHLY and CDR2 FYNNEI. The V gene end was trimmed by 8 bases and the J gene end by 4 bases; junction bases not matched to a gene: 5. This CDR3 spans 13 amino acids. CDR3 protein: CASARERYNEQFF. The CDR3 DNA is TGTGCCAGCGCGCGGGAGAGATACAATGAGCAGTTCTTC.

V gene TRBV5-6 combines with J gene TRBJ1-4; 8 bases agree with TRBD1. The CDR3 has 15 amino acids. Looked up from germline, CDR1 is SGHDT and CDR2 is YYEEEE. The V segment lost 3 bases and the J segment 8 bases; nucleotides outside the gene matches: 9. This chain's CDR3 is CASSSWTGLGEKLFF. The CDR3, as DNA: TGTGCCAGCAGCTCCTGGACAGGGTTGGGGGAAAAACTGTTTTTT.

The rearrangement uses TRBV12-3 or TRBV12-4 and TRBJ2-7; D gene uncertain. The V end lost 5 bases, the J end lost 2 bases, and 7 bases lay between the germline ends. This CDR3 contains 12 residues. The CDR3 sequence is CASSTQTYEQYF. Here the CDR3 DNA reads TGTGCCAGCAGTACCCAGACCTACGAGCAGTACTTC.

The V gene is TRBV7-9, the J gene TRBJ2-2; perhaps TRBD2 as D (5 bases). The CDR3 extends over 16 amino acids. Between the trimmed V and J ends, which lost 4 bases and 2 bases, there was a span of 14 bases. Per the germline V gene, CDR1 is SEHNR and CDR2 is FQNEAQ (reference sequence). This chain's CDR3 is CASSSGKIYNTGELFF. CDR3 nucleotide sequence: TGTGCCAGCAGCTCCGGGAAGATCTACAACACCGGGGAGCTGTTTTTT.

The chain couples TRBV15 to TRBJ2-7; unclear D gene. The CDR3 is 13 amino acids. V lost 1 base, J lost 6 bases, and 10 bases lay in between. Germline CDR1 reads LNHNV; CDR2 reads YYDKDF (reference sequence). CDR3 nucleotide sequence: TGTGCCACCAGCAGAGGTCCCCCGGGCGAGCAGTACTTC. Residues: CATSRGPPGEQYF.

This clone was picked up a small number of times. The CDR3 region has the DNA TGTGCCAGCAGCTTCTCCGGGACAGGGTCGAAGGAGCAGTACTTC. It encodes CASSFSGTGSKEQYF. This chain links TRBV7-9 with TRBJ2-7, with 9 positions matching TRBD1. Germline CDR1 SEHNR, CDR2 FQNEAQ (reference sequence). This CDR3 is 15 amino acids long. The J segment lost 7 bases and the V segment lost 3 bases, leaving 10 bases of the junction unmatched.

CDR3 nucleotides: TGCAGTGCTCTCTTACAGGGTACAGCTTTCTTT. It specifies CSALLQGTAFF. The chain uses TRBV20-1 and TRBJ1-1; tentatively, D is TRBD1 (6 bases). CDR3 length: 11 amino acids. Deletions cut 5 bases from V and 10 bases from J, with 14 bases between. Germline V CDR1 and CDR2: DFQATT, SNEGSKA (reference sequence).

V gene TRBV18 combines with J gene TRBJ1-2, with a weak D call TRBD1 (5 bases). This CDR3 has 11 residues. Trimming left V 7 bases short and J 8 bases short, with 11 bases between. CDR1 and CDR2 (germline): KGHSH, LQKENI. CDR3 nucleotides: TGTGCCAGCTATGGGGGGAACGGCTACACCTTC. Protein product: CASYGGNGYTF.

The chain carries TRBV27 and TRBJ1-5, with D perhaps TRBD1 (5 bases). CDR3 length: 15 residues. CDR1 and CDR2 (germline): MNHEY, SMNVEV (reference sequence). V shed 5 bases and J shed 0 bases, with 11 bases lying between them. CDR3 protein: CASSDVGHSNQPQHF. CDR3 bases: TGTGCCAGCAGTGATGTGGGGCATAGCAATCAGCCCCAGCATTTT.

The chain employs TRBV7-6 and TRBJ2-1, with D possibly being TRBD2 (5 bases). Germline lookup yields CDR1 SGHVS and CDR2 FNYEAQ. The CDR3 contains 15 residues. Trimming took 4 bases from V and 2 from J, leaving 12 bases between them. CDR3 nucleotide sequence: TGTGCCAGCAGCTCCCACGGGGTCACCTACAATGAGCAGTTCTTC. Amino acids: CASSSHGVTYNEQFF.

V usage is TRBV18 and J usage is TRBJ2-3, with 10 bases matching TRBD1. Germline assignment: CDR1 KGHSH and CDR2 LQKENI. The CDR3 loop spans 13 amino acids. With V trimmed by 8 bases and J by 4 bases, 3 bases remained unmatched. The CDR3 sequence is CASQTGGADTQYF. The CDR3 region has the DNA TGTGCCAGCCAGACAGGGGGCGCAGATACGCAGTATTTT.

The gene calls are TRBV28 and TRBJ2-7; 7 nucleotides align to TRBD1. This CDR3 has 18 amino acids. Trimming removed 8 bases from V and 3 bases from J; junction bases left unmatched: 22. Germline CDR1 reads MDHEN; CDR2 reads SYDVKM. This CDR3 reads CASPFALEPRDRDYEQYF. Here the CDR3 DNA reads TGTGCCAGCCCCTTTGCCCTAGAACCCCGGGACAGAGACTACGAGCAGTACTTC. The whole variable domain, filled in from reference TRBV28 and TRBJ2-7, reads DVKVTQSSRYLVKRTGEKVFLECVQDMDHENMFWYRQDPGLGLRLIYFSYDVKMKEKGDIPEGYSVSREKKERFSLILESASTNQTSMYLCASPFALEPRDRDYEQYFGPGTRLTVT.

The chain combines TRBV3-1 (or the pseudogene TRBV3-2) with TRBJ2-1; 8 bases agree with TRBD1. CDR1 is LGHDT and CDR2 is YNNKEL in the germline V gene (reference sequence). The CDR3 covers 17 residues. Trimming at V came to 2 bases and at J to 0 bases, leaving 6 bases not matched to a gene. CDR3 protein: CASSQLAGGSSYNEQFF. The CDR3, as DNA: TGTGCCAGCAGCCAACTAGCAGGGGGCAGCTCCTACAATGAGCAGTTCTTC.

This clone was observed a handful of times. V gene TRBV19 combines with J gene TRBJ2-1, with 7 bases lining up with TRBD2. Trimming cost V 7 bases and J 8 bases; bases outside gene matches: 17. CDR1 is LNHDA, CDR2 SQIVND, per germline (reference sequence). The CDR3 is made up of 16 amino acids. The CDR3 DNA follows: TGTGCCAGTACCCCCAGGACACCGGGAGGAAGCTATGAGCAGTTCTTC. Amino acid sequence: CASTPRTPGGSYEQFF.

This chain links TRBV5-1 with TRBJ2-3; 12 nucleotides agree with TRBD2. Germline V CDR1 and CDR2: SGHRS, YFSETQ. There are 19 residues in the CDR3. The ends lost 4 bases at V and 2 bases at J; junction bases unmatched: 14. In DNA form, the CDR3 reads TGCGCCAGCAGCAAAGCCGGGACTAGCGGGCCGCCCCTCACAGATACGCAGTATTTT. As protein: CASSKAGTSGPPLTDTQYF.